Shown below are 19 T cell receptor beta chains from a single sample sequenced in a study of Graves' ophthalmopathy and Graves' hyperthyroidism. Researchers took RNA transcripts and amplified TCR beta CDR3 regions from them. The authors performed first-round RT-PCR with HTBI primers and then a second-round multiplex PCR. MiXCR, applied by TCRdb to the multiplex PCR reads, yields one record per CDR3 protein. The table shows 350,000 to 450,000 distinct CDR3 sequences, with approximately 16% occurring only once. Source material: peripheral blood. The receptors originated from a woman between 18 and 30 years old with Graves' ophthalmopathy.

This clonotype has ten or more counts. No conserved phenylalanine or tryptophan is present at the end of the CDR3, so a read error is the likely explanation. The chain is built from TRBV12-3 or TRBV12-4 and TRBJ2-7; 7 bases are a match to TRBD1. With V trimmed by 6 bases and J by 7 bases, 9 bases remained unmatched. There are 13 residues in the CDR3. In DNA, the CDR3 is TGTGCCAGCAGACCGACAGGGCAAGTGGAGCAGTACCTC. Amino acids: CASRPTGQVEQYL.

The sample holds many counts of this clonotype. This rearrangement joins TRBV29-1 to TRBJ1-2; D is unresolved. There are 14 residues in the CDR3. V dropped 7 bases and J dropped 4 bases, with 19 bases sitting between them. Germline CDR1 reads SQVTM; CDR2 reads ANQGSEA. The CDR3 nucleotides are TGCAGCGCCCGACTACCTGAATCTCGCTATGGCTACACCTTC. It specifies CSARLPESRYGYTF.

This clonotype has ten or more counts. CDR3 coding DNA: TGCAGCGTTGAAGTGGCATTGGAGACCCAGTACTTC. It yields the protein CSVEVALETQYF. This chain connects TRBV29-1 to TRBJ2-5; D not certain. The germline CDR1 and CDR2 sequences are SQVTM and ANQGSEA. Trimming pared 1 base from V and 5 bases from J, leaving 8 bases between. The CDR3 extends over 12 amino acids.

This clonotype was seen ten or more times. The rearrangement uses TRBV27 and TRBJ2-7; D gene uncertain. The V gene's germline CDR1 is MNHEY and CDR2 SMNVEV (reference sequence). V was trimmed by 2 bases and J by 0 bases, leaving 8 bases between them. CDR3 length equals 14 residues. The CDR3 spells CASSLTSSSYEQYF. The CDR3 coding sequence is TGTGCCAGCAGTTTAACCTCGAGCTCCTACGAGCAGTACTTC.

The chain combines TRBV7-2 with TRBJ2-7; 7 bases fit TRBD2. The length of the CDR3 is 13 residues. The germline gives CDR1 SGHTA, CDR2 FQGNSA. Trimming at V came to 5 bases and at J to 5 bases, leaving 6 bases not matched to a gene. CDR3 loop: CASSPRGDDEQYF. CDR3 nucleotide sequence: TGTGCCAGCAGCCCCCGGGGGGACGACGAGCAGTACTTC.

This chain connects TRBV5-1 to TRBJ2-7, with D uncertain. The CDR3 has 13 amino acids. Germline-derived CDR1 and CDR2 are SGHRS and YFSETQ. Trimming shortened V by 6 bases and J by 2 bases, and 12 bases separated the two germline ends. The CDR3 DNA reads TGCGCCAGCATCCCCCCTGGGACCTACGAGCAGTACTTC. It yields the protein CASIPPGTYEQYF.

The CDR3 coding sequence is TGCGCCAGCAGCCAAAAAGCTACTCTTACTGAAGCTTTCTTT. Its translation: CASSQKATLTEAFF. The rearrangement uses TRBV4-3 and TRBJ1-1; D is unresolved. Germline CDR1 and CDR2: LGHNA and YSLEER. The V gene lost 2 bases and the J gene lost 5 bases, with 12 bases spanning the gap. The CDR3 runs 14 residues.

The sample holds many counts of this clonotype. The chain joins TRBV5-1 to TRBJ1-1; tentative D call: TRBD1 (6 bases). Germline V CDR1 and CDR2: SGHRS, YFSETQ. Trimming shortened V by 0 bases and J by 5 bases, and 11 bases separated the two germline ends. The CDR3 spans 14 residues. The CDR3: CASSLETGRTEAFF. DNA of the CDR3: TGCGCCAGCAGCTTGGAAACAGGGCGAACTGAAGCTTTCTTT.

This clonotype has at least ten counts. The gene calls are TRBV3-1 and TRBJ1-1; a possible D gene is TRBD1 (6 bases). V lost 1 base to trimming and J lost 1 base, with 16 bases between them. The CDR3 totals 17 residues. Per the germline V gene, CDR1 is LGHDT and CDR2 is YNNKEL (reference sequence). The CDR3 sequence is CASSQVPGARTNTEAFF. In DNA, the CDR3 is TGTGCCAGCAGCCAAGTTCCGGGGGCTCGGACGAACACTGAAGCTTTCTTT.

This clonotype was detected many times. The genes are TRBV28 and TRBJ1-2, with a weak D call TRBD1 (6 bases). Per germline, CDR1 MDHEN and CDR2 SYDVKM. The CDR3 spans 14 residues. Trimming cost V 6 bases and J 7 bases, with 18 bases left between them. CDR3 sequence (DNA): TGTGCCAGCAGACTCGGGTTGGGGGGCATTGGCTACACCTTC. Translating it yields CASRLGLGGIGYTF.

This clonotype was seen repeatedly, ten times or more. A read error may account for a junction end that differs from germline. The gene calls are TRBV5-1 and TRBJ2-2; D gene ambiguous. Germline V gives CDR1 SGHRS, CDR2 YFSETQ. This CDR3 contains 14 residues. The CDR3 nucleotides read TGTGCCAGCAGTTTAGCAGCGAACACCGGGGAGCTGTTTTTT. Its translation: CASSLAANTGELFF.

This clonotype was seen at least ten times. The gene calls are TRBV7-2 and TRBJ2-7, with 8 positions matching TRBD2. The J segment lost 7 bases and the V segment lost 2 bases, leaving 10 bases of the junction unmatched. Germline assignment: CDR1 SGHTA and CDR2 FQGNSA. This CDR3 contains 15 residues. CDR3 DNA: TGTGCCAGCAGCTTATGGGCGGGGGGCCGGGATGAGCAGTACTTC. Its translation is CASSLWAGGRDEQYF.

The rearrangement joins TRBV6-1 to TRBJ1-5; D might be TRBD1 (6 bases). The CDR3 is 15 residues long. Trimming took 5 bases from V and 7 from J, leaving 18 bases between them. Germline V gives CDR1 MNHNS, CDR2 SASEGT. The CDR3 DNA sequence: TGTGCCAGCAGTCCGATAGGGCAGGGGAGCCAGCCCCAGCATTTT. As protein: CASSPIGQGSQPQHF.

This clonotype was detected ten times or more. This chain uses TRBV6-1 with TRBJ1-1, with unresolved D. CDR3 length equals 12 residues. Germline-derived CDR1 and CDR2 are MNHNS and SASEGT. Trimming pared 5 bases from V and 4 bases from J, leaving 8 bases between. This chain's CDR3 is CASSTAGTEAFF. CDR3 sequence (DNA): TGTGCCAGCAGTACAGCGGGCACTGAAGCTTTCTTT.

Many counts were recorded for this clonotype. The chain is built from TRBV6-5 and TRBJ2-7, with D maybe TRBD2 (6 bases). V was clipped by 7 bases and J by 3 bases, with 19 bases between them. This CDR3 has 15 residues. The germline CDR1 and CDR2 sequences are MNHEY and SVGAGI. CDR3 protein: CASTSGVRGYYEQYF. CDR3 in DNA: TGTGCCAGCACCTCTGGGGTGCGGGGTTACTACGAGCAGTACTTC.

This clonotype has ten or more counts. CDR3 protein: CASSELGSLIPYEQYF. Here the CDR3 DNA reads TGCGCCAGCAGTGAGTTAGGGTCCTTAATCCCCTACGAGCAGTACTTC. The chain is built from TRBV10-2 and TRBJ2-7; no firm D call. The CDR3 runs 16 residues. The germline V gene has CDR1 WSHSY and CDR2 SAAADI. Deletions cut 1 base from V and 2 bases from J, with 15 bases between.

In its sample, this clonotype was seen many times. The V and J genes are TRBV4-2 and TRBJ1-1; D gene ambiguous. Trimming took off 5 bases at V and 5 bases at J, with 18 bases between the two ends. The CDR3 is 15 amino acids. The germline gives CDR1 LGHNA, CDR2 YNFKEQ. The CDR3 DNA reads TGTGCCAGCAGCGGACTGACGAGTGTGGGGACTGAAGCTTTCTTT. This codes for CASSGLTSVGTEAFF.

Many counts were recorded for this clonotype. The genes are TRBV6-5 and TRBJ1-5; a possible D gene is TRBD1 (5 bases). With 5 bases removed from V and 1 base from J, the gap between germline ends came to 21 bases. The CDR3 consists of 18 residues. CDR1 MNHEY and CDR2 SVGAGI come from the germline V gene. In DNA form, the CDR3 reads TGTGCCAGCAGTCCCCCGACCCCGGGACTGACGAGCAATCAGCCCCAGCATTTT. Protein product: CASSPPTPGLTSNQPQHF.

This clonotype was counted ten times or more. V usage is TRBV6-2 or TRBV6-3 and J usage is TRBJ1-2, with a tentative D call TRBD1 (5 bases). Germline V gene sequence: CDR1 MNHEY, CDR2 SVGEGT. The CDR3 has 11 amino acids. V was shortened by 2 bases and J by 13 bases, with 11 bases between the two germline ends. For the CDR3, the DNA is TGTGCCAGCAGTTACCAGGGACTGCTCACCTTC. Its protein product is CASSYQGLLTF.